The T cell receptor beta chain under discussion was sequenced for a study of CD8+ T cells in alopecia areata. Study observations and caveats: In scalp samples, resident alphabeta T cells of normal skin are also sequenced.

As concerns this clone: The antigen is unknown.

Sequencing used cDNA as its template, made by extracting RNA and reverse transcribing it. The repertoire was sequenced with immunoSEQ multiplex PCR; TCRdb's copy has only in-frame clones and lacks some. The sample records around 210,000 clones, approximately 53% being singletons. V dropped 5 bases and J dropped 10; count of bases not matched to a gene: 4. There are 14 residues in the CDR3. Germline CDR1 is SNHLY and CDR2 is FYNNEI. The V call is TRBV2, the J call TRBJ1-6, with 11 positions matching TRBD1. Sequencing was done on a sample of CD8+ T cells sorted from blood. The clonotype comes from a human donor in good health. The CDR3 nucleotides are TGTGCCAGCAGTCCGGGACAGGGGGGATCACCCCTCCACTTT. Encoded protein: CASSPGQGGSPLHF. The full variable domain, with the rest looked up from reference TRBV2 and TRBJ1-6, is EPEVTQTPSHQVTQMGQEVILRCVPISNHLYFYWYRQILGQKVEFLVSFYNNEISEKSEIFDDQFSVERPDGSNFTLKIRSTKLEDSAMYFCASSPGQGGSPLHFGNGTRLTVT.